Listed below are T cell receptor beta chains from one sample, sequenced in a study of early T cells in non-severe SARS-CoV-2 infection. TCRdb re-called the 5' RACE reads with MiXCR, one entry per CDR3 protein. The sample carries tens of thousands of distinct CDR3 sequences, around 12% recorded once. The source material was whole blood, sampled at baseline. The receptor source for this set is an adult who was a healthcare worker with PCR-confirmed SARS-CoV-2 infection or an uninfected control (not recorded which). CDR3s include the opening cysteine and the closing phenylalanine or tryptophan.

V	J	CDR3
TRBV28	TRBJ2-7	CASRGQGEGEQYF
TRBV7-9	TRBJ2-7	CASSSRGGDPYF
TRBV5-1	TRBJ1-1	CASSLRTGANTEAFF
TRBV11-2	TRBJ2-3	CASSPGLLGGGADTQYF
TRBV28	TRBJ2-7	CASSHLRTGDEQYF
TRBV7-3	TRBJ1-2	CASSLTAGLDGYTF
TRBV27	TRBJ2-2	CASSTNTGELFF
TRBV27	TRBJ2-2	CASSQETGELFF
TRBV20-1	TRBJ2-2	CSARDQGRLNTGELFF
TRBV18	TRBJ2-6	CASSRLGQLSGANVLTF
TRBV7-8	TRBJ2-1	CVSSFPGAGNEQFF
TRBV3-1	TRBJ1-6	CASSLGKGTYNSPLHF
TRBV11-2	TRBJ2-3	CASSLRTGSADTQYF
TRBV2	TRBJ1-5	CASTRDSNSNQPQHF
TRBV29-1	TRBJ1-1	CSAGTIEAFF
TRBV6-5	TRBJ1-1	CASSYSRTGVQFEAFF
TRBV18	TRBJ1-1	CASSQGQGRTEAFF
TRBV10-3	TRBJ1-4	CAIRGHLNEKLFF
TRBV5-6	TRBJ1-2	CASSFGETYGYTF
TRBV19	TRBJ1-3	CASSRDRSAGNTIYF
TRBV7-8	TRBJ2-1	CASSSGTGKPHEQFF
TRBV2	TRBJ1-1	CASTLEGRGTEAFF
TRBV6-5	TRBJ2-5	CASSYEGAVPETQYF
TRBV4-2	TRBJ2-7	CASSQDRGLEGRYF
TRBV6-5	TRBJ2-7	CASSYRTGQGNSLYF
TRBV29-1	TRBJ2-7	CSVENSESSYEQYF
TRBV29-1	TRBJ2-6	CSVIADTSGANVLTF
TRBV7-2	TRBJ2-7	CASSLHTGNEQYF
TRBV20-1	TRBJ1-2	CSASSKGYGYTF
TRBV20-1	TRBJ1-6	CSARETGGDRSPLHF
TRBV5-5	TRBJ2-5	CASSLGLAGGQETQYF
TRBV7-8	TRBJ2-3	CASSRAGRSTDTQYF
TRBV11-1	TRBJ2-3	CATQLGYSTDTQYF
TRBV28	TRBJ2-6	CASSLGAGSSGANVLTF
TRBV5-5	TRBJ2-3	CASSLGAGLARTDTQYF
TRBV29-1	TRBJ1-2	CSVVRPNGYTF
TRBV19	TRBJ1-5	CASSKGTGWNSNQPQHF
TRBV7-9	TRBJ2-5	CASSNIVGRDRVVPGRQYF
TRBV5-1	TRBJ1-1	CASSVAGRGTEAFF
TRBV12-3/TRBV12-4	TRBJ1-2	CASSFGLGANYGYTF
TRBV5-1	TRBJ1-1	CASSRGTGEPTEAFF
TRBV11-2	TRBJ2-1	CASMRNRPSGGNEQFF
TRBV5-6	TRBJ1-1	CASSHGDRGRGNTEAFF